The 22 T cell receptor beta chains below all came from one sample that was sequenced in a study of beta chain features in type 1 diabetes. Overall study results and limits: People with Type 1 diabetes carried modestly yet significantly shorter TCRB CDR3s in all four CD4+ subsets.

For these receptors, no antigen is known. As every portion of the isolated RNA was reverse transcribed, the sequencing read expressed TCRB transcripts. The assay was immunoSEQ multiplex PCR, and TCRdb's table has in-frame clones only and misses some. The sample carries around 650,000 clones, around 12% recorded once. The sequenced sample consisted of naive CD4+ T cells from blood. The origin of the receptors is a man aged 25-45 years with type 1 diabetes.

The chain employs TRBV5-4 and TRBJ2-1; TRBD1 aligns across 8 bases. Germline trimming cut 0 bases from V and 6 bases from J; bases unmatched to any gene: 5. Looked up from germline, CDR1 is SGHNT and CDR2 is YYREEE (reference sequence). The CDR3 is made up of 15 amino acids. CDR3 sequence reads: CASSLGTGWSNEQFF. DNA of the CDR3: TGTGCCAGCAGCTTGGGGACAGGGTGGAGCAATGAGCAGTTCTTC.

The chain carries TRBV6-5 and TRBJ2-7, with a weak D call TRBD1 (6 bases). Between the trimmed V and J ends, which lost 0 bases and 4 bases, there was a span of 10 bases. The CDR3 sequence is 14 residues long. Germline assignment: CDR1 MNHEY and CDR2 SVGAGI. CDR3 in amino acids: CASSYSTGWYEQYF. CDR3 DNA sequence: TGTGCCAGCAGTTACTCCACAGGGTGGTACGAGCAGTACTTC.

This clone came up a few times. The chain employs TRBV25-1 and TRBJ1-4; TRBD1 matches 7 bases. Germline values: CDR1 MGHDK, CDR2 SYGVNS. CDR3 size: 15 residues. Written as DNA, the CDR3 is TGTGCGTCCAAGGGCGGGGACAGAAAAAATGAAAAACTGTTTTTT. Translation: CASKGGDRKNEKLFF.

The genes are TRBV6-5 and TRBJ2-7; 16 bases are a match to TRBD2. CDR1 is MNHEY, CDR2 SVGAGI, per germline. The CDR3 totals 14 residues. V was pared by 6 bases and J by 13 bases, with 9 bases of the junction left unmatched. Written as DNA, the CDR3 is TGTGCCAGCAGGGGACTAGCGGGGGGGCGAACGGCTTACTTC. It specifies CASRGLAGGRTAYF.

The chain couples TRBV6-6 to TRBJ2-7, with TRBD1 as a possible D gene (5 bases). From germline, CDR1 is MNHNY and CDR2 SVGAGI (reference sequence). The CDR3 totals 13 residues. V was shortened by 2 bases and J by 9 bases, with 14 bases between the two germline ends. DNA for the CDR3: TGTGCCAGCAGTTACCAGCAGGGCCTCCTGCAGTACTTC. Translating it yields CASSYQQGLLQYF.

This chain joins TRBV4-2 and TRBJ2-6, with TRBD1 identical over 9 bases. Germline loops: CDR1 LGHNA, CDR2 YNFKEQ. This CDR3 spans 17 amino acids. The V and J ends lost 4 bases and 2 bases, in that order; junction bases with no gene match: 6. The CDR3 DNA is TGTGCCAGCAGCCGCCGGGACAGGGTGCCTGGGGCCAACGTCCTGACTTTC. It encodes CASSRRDRVPGANVLTF.

The rearrangement links TRBV14 to TRBJ2-7; D is unclear. Germline CDR1 reads SGHDN; CDR2 reads FVKESK. This CDR3 has 12 amino acids. Trimming took 1 base from V and 0 from J, leaving 1 base between them. CDR3 DNA sequence: TGTGCCAGCAGCCAAGGCTCCTACGAGCAGTACTTC. As protein: CASSQGSYEQYF.

In DNA form, the CDR3 reads TGCGCCAGCAGCCAACTGACAGGGGTCGGCTACACCTTC. It is translated as CASSQLTGVGYTF. V is TRBV4-3 and J is TRBJ1-2; TRBD1 aligns across 8 bases. Germline trimming cut 2 bases from V and 8 bases from J; bases unmatched to any gene: 4. CDR1 is LGHNA, CDR2 YSLEER, per germline. CDR3 size: 13 residues.

The chain employs TRBV5-6 and TRBJ2-5; D might be TRBD1 (6 bases). The CDR3 length is 14 residues. The V end was cut by 4 bases, the J end by 9 bases, with 19 bases between. Looked up from germline, CDR1 is SGHDT and CDR2 is YYEEEE. CDR3 protein: CASSPGTLRESQYF. The CDR3 DNA follows: TGTGCCAGCAGCCCCGGGACACTGAGGGAGTCCCAGTACTTC.

The gene calls are TRBV2 and TRBJ2-3; possible D gene TRBD2, 6 bases. The germline V and J ends were trimmed by 6 bases and 7 bases, with 14 bases remaining between them. Looked up from germline, CDR1 is SNHLY and CDR2 is FYNNEI. This CDR3 region has 13 residues. CDR3 loop: CASSPEEGNTQYF. Written as DNA, the CDR3 is TGTGCCAGCAGCCCGGAGGAGGGGAATACGCAGTATTTT.

This chain uses TRBV9 with TRBJ1-2; 7 bases fit TRBD1. The V gene's germline CDR1 is SGDLS and CDR2 YYNGEE. This CDR3 comprises 14 residues. V shed 4 bases, J shed 6 bases, and the junction held 9 bases outside the gene matches. CDR3 in amino acids: CASSQTDREHGYTF. The CDR3 DNA follows: TGTGCCAGCAGCCAGACCGACAGGGAACATGGCTACACCTTC.

V is TRBV5-4 and J is TRBJ2-5; D remains unclear. V lost 6 bases to trimming and J lost 2 bases, with 23 bases between them. The CDR3 runs 17 residues. Germline values: CDR1 SGHNT, CDR2 YYREEE (reference sequence). The CDR3 sequence is CASTRGPIELLQETQYF. The CDR3 nucleotides read TGTGCCAGCACCCGAGGCCCAATTGAACTTTTACAAGAGACCCAGTACTTC.

The chain uses TRBV5-1 and TRBJ2-3; TRBD1 matches at 9 bases. J lost 5 bases, V lost 3 bases, and 7 bases had no gene match. Germline CDR1 is SGHRS and CDR2 is YFSETQ. The CDR3 totals 15 residues. This CDR3 reads CASSWSGQGGDTQYF. CDR3 nucleotides: TGCGCCAGCAGCTGGTCGGGACAGGGAGGAGATACGCAGTATTTT.

CDR3 residues: CASSQGLAGNQETQYF. The CDR3 nucleotides are TGTGCCAGCAGCCAAGGTCTCGCGGGAAACCAAGAGACCCAGTACTTC. The V gene is TRBV4-2, the J gene TRBJ2-5; possible D gene TRBD2, 6 bases. V dropped 1 base and J dropped 0 bases, with 12 bases sitting between them. The CDR3 consists of 16 residues. Germline CDR1 and CDR2: LGHNA and YNFKEQ.

This clone occurred a few times. V is TRBV30 and J is TRBJ2-1, with TRBD1 identical over 10 bases. CDR1 is GTSNPN, CDR2 SVGIG, per germline (reference sequence). The ends lost 2 bases at V and 7 bases at J; junction bases unmatched: 5. The CDR3 is made up of 14 amino acids. The DNA for the CDR3 is TGTGCCTGGAGTCCCGGGACAGGGGTGAATGAGCAGTTCTTC. This translates into CAWSPGTGVNEQFF.

This sequence joins TRBV4-3 and TRBJ2-1; D unclear. V lost 1 base and J 9 bases, leaving 10 bases between the germline ends. The CDR3 runs to 13 residues. The germline V gene has CDR1 LGHNA and CDR2 YSLEER. The CDR3 is CASSQGTPGEQFF. In nucleotides, the CDR3 is TGCGCCAGCAGCCAAGGGACCCCCGGTGAGCAGTTCTTC.

The table lists this clone with a few counts. The chain links TRBV4-3 to TRBJ2-6; either TRBD1 or TRBD2 may fit D (6 bases each). The CDR3 is 16 amino acids. V lost 1 base to trimming and J lost 1 base, with 8 bases between them. CDR1 is LGHNA and CDR2 is YSLEER in the germline V gene. The CDR3 region has the DNA TGCGCCAGCAGCCAAGGGAGGGGGTCTGGGGCCAACGTCCTGACTTTC. This translates into CASSQGRGSGANVLTF.

This clone has just a few counts. The V gene is TRBV30, the J gene TRBJ1-2, with D maybe TRBD1 (6 bases). Germline-derived CDR1 and CDR2 are GTSNPN and SVGIG (reference sequence). This CDR3 is 12 amino acids long. In nucleotides, the CDR3 is TGTGCTGGGACACCATCTATCTATGGCTACACCTTC. Its translation: CAGTPSIYGYTF. Using reference TRBV30 and TRBJ1-2 for the parts outside the CDR3, the full variable domain is SQTIHQWPATLVQPVGSPLSLECTVEGTSNPNLYWYRQAAGRGLQLLFYSVGIGQISSEVPQNLSASRPQDRQFILSSKKLLLSDSGFYLCAGTPSIYGYTFGSGTRLTVV.

V usage is TRBV4-2 and J usage is TRBJ2-2; D is undetermined. CDR3 length equals 15 residues. Germline assignment: CDR1 LGHNA and CDR2 YNFKEQ. Trimming stripped 3 bases from V and 7 bases from J, with 15 bases between. The CDR3 nucleotides are TGTGCCAGCAGCCATCCCTCCGAGAACGGCGGGGAGCTGTTTTTT. It translates to CASSHPSENGGELFF.

In its sample, this clone was seen a few times. The V and J genes are TRBV5-1 and TRBJ2-1; no clear D. This CDR3 comprises 15 residues. The V gene's germline CDR1 is SGHRS and CDR2 YFSETQ. V lost 4 bases, J lost 2 bases, and 13 bases lay in between. As DNA, the CDR3 is TGCGCCAGCAGCAACCCGACCATCGCCTACAATGAGCAGTTCTTC. Its protein is CASSNPTIAYNEQFF. The full variable domain, with the rest looked up from reference TRBV5-1 and TRBJ2-1, is KAGVTQTPRYLIKTRGQQVTLSCSPISGHRSVSWYQQTPGQGLQFLFEYFSETQRNKGNFPGRFSGRQFSNSRSEMNVSTLELGDSALYLCASSNPTIAYNEQFFGPGTRLTVL.

The J gene is TRBJ1-2, the V gene TRBV28; the match to TRBD1 covers 8 bases. The CDR3 consists of 11 residues. Trimming removed 8 bases from V and 4 bases from J; junction bases left unmatched: 0. CDR1 MDHEN and CDR2 SYDVKM come from the germline V gene. The CDR3 is CASGQGYGYTF. The CDR3 DNA is TGTGCCAGCGGACAGGGCTATGGCTACACCTTC.

The chain carries TRBV6-1 and TRBJ2-7; TRBD1 might be the D (5 bases). The CDR3 runs 15 residues. Trimming stripped 0 bases from V and 4 bases from J, with 13 bases between. Germline assignment: CDR1 MNHNS and CDR2 SASEGT. In DNA form, the CDR3 reads TGTGCCAGCAGTGAAGCGTATCAGGGTTGGTACGAGCAGTACTTC. This sequence encodes CASSEAYQGWYEQYF.